A single sample gave rise to the 2 T cell receptor beta chains below, sequenced in a study of blood T cell repertoires in COVID-19. Only in-frame clones appear in the TCRdb table, and some are missing; sequencing was by immunoSEQ multiplex PCR. The sample yields around 200,000 clones, around 89% seen once. The sample consisted of PBMCs or T cells enriched from blood (not recorded which). These receptors originate from a man aged 25 to 40 who had recovered from COVID-19.

CDR3 nucleotides: TGTGCCAGCAGTTTGTCGGTCGGGAGGGCAAAGCCTGGGGCCGGGGAGCTGTTTTTT. It specifies CASSLSVGRAKPGAGELFF. This sequence joins TRBV28 and TRBJ2-2; 8 bases fit TRBD2. The CDR3 consists of 19 residues. Germline V gene sequence: CDR1 MDHEN, CDR2 SYDVKM. V lost 3 bases, J lost 6 bases, and 18 bases stayed unmatched.

The gene calls are TRBV18 and TRBJ2-7; 11 positions match TRBD2. The CDR3 has 15 residues. Unmatched junction bases numbered 7, after V lost 3 bases and J lost 6 bases. From germline, CDR1 is KGHSH and CDR2 LQKENI. In DNA, the CDR3 is TGTGCCAGCTCACCCCGACTAGCGGGAATTGTCGAGCAGTACTTC. It codes for CASSPRLAGIVEQYF.